A selection of T cell receptor beta chains follows, all from one sample in a study of T cells in Graves' hyperthyroidism and ophthalmopathy. MiXCR, run by TCRdb on the multiplex PCR reads, gives a single entry per CDR3 protein. This sample has roughly 200,000 distinct CDR3 sequences, with about 18% found just once. Specimen: blood. The source is a man between 35 and 55 years old with Graves' hyperthyroidism. Both conserved end residues are part of each CDR3.

TRBV4-3 CASSRSTGANVLTF
TRBV7-7 CASSLTGQFQETQYF
TRBV11-2 CASSLSNTEAFF
TRBV5-1 CASSLVGKRAYEQYF
TRBV4-3 CASSHVLVSRLNTEAFF
TRBV6-2/TRBV6-3 CASSYLRQNTEAFF
TRBV15 CATSIGDSGNTIYF
TRBV28 CASSLTALNTEAFF
TRBV18 CASSPGTGAYNEQFF
TRBV7-3 CASSSIGGWEQFF
TRBV19 CASSRDGAYEQYF
TRBV20-1 CSARESATGELFF
TRBV15 CATSTLGGEQFF
TRBV28 CASSPNPGDRTDTQYF
TRBV6-1 CASSPWTSGGGEQFF
TRBV18 CASSPTRTYEQYF
TRBV27 CASSLSGVRGYNSPLHF
TRBV28 CASTSGNSPLHF
TRBV6-2/TRBV6-3 CASSLGTAGNTIYF
TRBV7-8 CASSYGTSNNEQFF
TRBV18 CASSPGTGDDNQPQHF
TRBV18 CASSLQDSVDTEAFF
TRBV9 CASSVDNRVGNEQFF
TRBV10-3 CAISGSNTGELFF
TRBV12-5 CASGGGGRLHF
TRBV27 CASSSRPGAKNIQYF
TRBV4-2 CASSRAGQGNYGYTF
TRBV28 CASSSRGSNYGYTF
TRBV25-1 CASSSRRAGPTEAFF
TRBV6-1 CASSEQPGAYEQYF